What follows describes a single TCR beta chain. Its matching antigen is unknown. This specimen comes from a study of Ad26.COV2.S vaccination and SARS-CoV-2 variants. Study context: The vaccine Ad26.COV2.S was put into the muscle once, or twice with 56 days between. Whole-study findings and limits: Similar non-spike TCR breadth was observed in recipients of vaccine and of placebo.

The length of the CDR3 is 15 residues. Germline-derived CDR1 and CDR2 are MNHEY and SVGEGT. Deletions cut 3 bases from V and 3 bases from J, with 13 bases between. This table comes from immunoSEQ multiplex PCR, and its TCRdb copy is limited to in-frame clones, with some not included. The data hold about 280,000 clones, with about 89% observed a single time. The treatment was: 19 received Ad26.COV2.S at low or high dose, single or two shots; roughly five received placebo; per-sample allocation not given. Specimen acquisition occurred on day 63 following the initial vaccine or placebo injection. The individual, an adult aged 18-55 years, was a donor in Boston. An Ad26 vector that expressed Wuhan-strain SARS-CoV-2 spike constituted the vaccine.

The TCR sequence derives from a person aged 18-65 years who received the Ad26.COV2.S COVID-19 vaccine or a placebo. The sequencing here drew on peripheral blood, taken in a trial of Ad26.COV2.S vaccine versus placebo. The chain uses TRBV6-2 or TRBV6-3 and TRBJ2-3, with TRBD1 as a possible D gene (6 bases). The CDR3: CASSYADSVTDTQYF. In DNA, the CDR3 is TGTGCCAGCAGTTATGCGGACAGCGTTACAGATACGCAGTATTTT.